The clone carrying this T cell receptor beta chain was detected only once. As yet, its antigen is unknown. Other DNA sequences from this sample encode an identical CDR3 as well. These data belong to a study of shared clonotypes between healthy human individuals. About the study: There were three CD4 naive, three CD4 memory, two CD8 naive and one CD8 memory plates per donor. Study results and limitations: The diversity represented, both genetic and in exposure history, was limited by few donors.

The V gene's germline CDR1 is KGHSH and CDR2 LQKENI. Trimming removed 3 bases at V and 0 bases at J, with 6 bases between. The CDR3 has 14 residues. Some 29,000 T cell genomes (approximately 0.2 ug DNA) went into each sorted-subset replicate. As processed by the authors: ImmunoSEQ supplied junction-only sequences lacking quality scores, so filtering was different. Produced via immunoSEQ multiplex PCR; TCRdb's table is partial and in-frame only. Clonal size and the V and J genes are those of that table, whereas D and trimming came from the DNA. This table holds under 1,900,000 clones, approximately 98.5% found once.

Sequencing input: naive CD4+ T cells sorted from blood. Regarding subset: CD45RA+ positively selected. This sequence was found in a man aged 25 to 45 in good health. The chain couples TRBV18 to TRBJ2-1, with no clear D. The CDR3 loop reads CASSPPTSYNEQFF. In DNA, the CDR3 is TGTGCCAGCTCACCCCCCACCTCCTACAATGAGCAGTTCTTC.